Following are 30 T cell receptor beta chains from one sample sequenced in a study of shared clonotypes between healthy human individuals. Generated by immunoSEQ multiplex PCR, the TCRdb table keeps only in-frame clones and is missing some. The sample lists 750,000 to 1,000,000 clones; around 93% were seen once. Only CD45RO-negative cells positively selected for CCR7 counted as naive CD8 cells, so terminally differentiated effector memory CD45RA+ cells were excluded. Sequenced input: naive CD8+ T cells sorted from blood. These receptors all stem from a man aged 30-40 years in good health.

The chain has TRBV28 and TRBJ2-3; D is perhaps TRBD1 or TRBD2 (5 bases each). Trimming cost V 3 bases and J 2 bases, with 18 bases left between them. This CDR3 is 17 amino acids long. Germline V gene data show CDR1 as MDHEN and CDR2 as SYDVKM. The CDR3 reads CASSLLVGDGNTDTQYF. The CDR3, as DNA: TGTGCCAGCAGTTTGCTTGTAGGGGACGGGAACACAGATACGCAGTATTTT.

CDR3 sequence (DNA): TGCAGCGTCGGGGACACCAACACAGATACGCAGTATTTT. Protein: CSVGDTNTDTQYF. The rearrangement uses TRBV29-1 and TRBJ2-3; D might be TRBD1 (6 bases). Between the trimmed V and J ends, which lost 6 bases and 2 bases, there was a span of 12 bases. This CDR3 has 13 residues. Germline-derived CDR1 and CDR2 are SQVTM and ANQGSEA.

Concerning this clone itself: The germline gene is not matched at one end of the junction; a read error may be the cause. The chain joins TRBV7-6 to TRBJ2-5; possibly TRBD1 or TRBD2 for D (5 bases each). CDR3 length: 15 amino acids. Germline V gene lookup returns CDR1 SGHVS and CDR2 FNYEAQ. The CDR3 is CASSESGRPKDTQYF. CDR3 nucleotides: TGTGCCAGCAGCGAATCGGGGCGACCTAAAGATACCCAGTACTTC.

J is TRBJ1-1 and V is TRBV6-1, with TRBD1 matching over 7 bases. This CDR3 is 13 amino acids long. Losses at the gene ends were 8 bases for V and 0 bases for J; bases not matched to a gene: 3. Germline V gene lookup returns CDR1 MNHNS and CDR2 SASEGT. The CDR3 DNA reads as TGTGCCAGCCAGACAGGGATGAACACTGAAGCTTTCTTT. Residues: CASQTGMNTEAFF.

The gene calls are TRBV27 and TRBJ2-7; either TRBD1 or TRBD2 may fit D (5 bases each). V lost 11 bases to trimming and J lost 2 bases, with 25 bases between them. In germline, CDR1 is MNHEY, CDR2 SMNVEV (reference sequence). The CDR3 consists of 16 residues. CDR3 region: CASNRDRSLAAYEQYF. The CDR3 DNA follows: TGTGCCTCAAACCGGGACCGCTCCCTGGCCGCCTACGAGCAGTACTTC.

This chain links TRBV7-9 with TRBJ2-2; 7 nucleotides agree with TRBD2. Germline V gives CDR1 SEHNR, CDR2 FQNEAQ (reference sequence). J lost 1 base, V lost 8 bases, and 7 bases had no gene match. The CDR3 is 15 amino acids. CDR3 bases: TGTGCCAGCCGTACTAGCGTAGTGAACACCGGGGAGCTGTTTTTT. Translated, it gives CASRTSVVNTGELFF.

The sample holds one count of this clone. The chain uses TRBV5-1 and TRBJ1-4, with TRBD1 as a possible D gene (5 bases). In germline, CDR1 is SGHRS, CDR2 YFSETQ. Trimming stripped 2 bases from V and 8 bases from J, with 13 bases between. The CDR3 extends over 14 amino acids. CDR3 DNA: TGCGCCAGCAGCTTCCGGGACCTGGGGGAAAAACTGTTTTTT. This encodes CASSFRDLGEKLFF.

The CDR3 region has the DNA TGTGCCAGCAGTGAAACGTACGAGCAGTACTTC. It yields the protein CASSETYEQYF. The V gene is TRBV6-5, the J gene TRBJ2-7; D is unresolved. CDR1 and CDR2 (germline): MNHEY, SVGAGI. Trimming removed 5 bases at V and 4 bases at J, with 6 bases between. The CDR3 has 11 amino acids.

The chain joins TRBV7-3 to TRBJ2-7; D gene uncertain. V dropped 5 bases and J dropped 4 bases, with 12 bases sitting between them. CDR3 length: 13 residues. CDR1 and CDR2 (germline): SGHTA, FQGTGA. The CDR3 DNA reads TGTGCCAGCAGCCCCGGACCGCTATACGAGCAGTACTTC. Protein product: CASSPGPLYEQYF.

The chain couples TRBV6-1 to TRBJ2-7; a possible D gene is TRBD1 (6 bases). The CDR3 has 14 amino acids. Germline CDR1 and CDR2: MNHNS and SASEGT. V was trimmed by 2 bases and J by 6 bases, leaving 14 bases between them. The CDR3 sequence is CASSELGQGSEQYF. CDR3 nucleotide sequence: TGTGCCAGCAGTGAACTTGGTCAGGGGAGCGAGCAGTACTTC.

The chain links TRBV7-9 to TRBJ2-3; TRBD1 aligns across 7 bases. Germline trimming cut 5 bases from V and 6 bases from J; bases unmatched to any gene: 8. The germline V gene has CDR1 SEHNR and CDR2 FQNEAQ (reference sequence). This CDR3 is 14 amino acids long. In DNA form, the CDR3 reads TGTGCCAGCAGCCTCTCAGGGGGTAAGGATACGCAGTATTTT. Protein: CASSLSGGKDTQYF.

The chain employs TRBV19 and TRBJ2-7; D unresolved. Germline CDR1 and CDR2: LNHDA and SQIVND (reference sequence). CDR3 size: 13 residues. Trimming took off 5 bases at V and 2 bases at J, with 10 bases between the two ends. The CDR3 DNA reads TGTGCCAGTAGTTCCGGGCGAACCTACGAGCAGTACTTC. It is translated as CASSSGRTYEQYF. Drawing the rest from reference TRBV19 and TRBJ2-7, the complete variable domain is DGGITQSPKYLFRKEGQNVTLSCEQNLNHDAMYWYRQDPGQGLRLIYYSQIVNDFQKGDIAEGYSVSREKKESFPLTVTSAQKNPTAFYLCASSSGRTYEQYFGPGTRLTVT.

J is TRBJ2-3 and V is TRBV7-9, with D unclear. Germline V gene data show CDR1 as SEHNR and CDR2 as FQNEAQ (reference sequence). The CDR3 length is 13 residues. V gave up 2 bases and J gave up 4 bases, with 7 bases separating them. DNA of the CDR3: TGTGCCAGCAGCTTAACGGATGCAGATACGCAGTATTTT. Translation gives CASSLTDADTQYF.

The chain carries TRBV4-2 and TRBJ2-7; TRBD1 is a possible D gene (6 bases). Per the germline V gene, CDR1 is LGHNA and CDR2 is YNFKEQ. This CDR3 has 14 amino acids. Deletions cut 5 bases from V and 2 bases from J, with 13 bases between. Here the CDR3 DNA reads TGTGCCAGCAGCTTGTCGGGACAAACCTACGAGCAGTACTTC. It codes for CASSLSGQTYEQYF.

The chain carries TRBV5-6 and TRBJ2-1; 7 bases fit TRBD1. Germline V gives CDR1 SGHDT, CDR2 YYEEEE. This CDR3 spans 16 amino acids. V shed 0 bases, J shed 2 bases, and the junction held 5 bases outside the gene matches. DNA for the CDR3: TGTGCCAGCAGCTTGGTTCCCGACAGGGCCTACAATGAGCAGTTCTTC. This encodes CASSLVPDRAYNEQFF.

CDR3 loop: CASSLDVWADRGAYQETQYF. The CDR3 nucleotides read TGTGCCAGCAGCTTAGATGTTTGGGCCGACAGGGGAGCGTACCAAGAGACCCAGTACTTC. The genes are TRBV11-2 and TRBJ2-5, with 8 bases lining up with TRBD1. The CDR3 extends over 20 amino acids. Trimming at V came to 0 bases and at J to 0 bases, leaving 15 bases not matched to a gene. Germline assignment: CDR1 SGHAT and CDR2 FQNNGV.

This clone was seen just once. The genes are TRBV9 and TRBJ1-2, with D tentatively TRBD1 (6 bases). This CDR3 has 15 amino acids. Germline V gives CDR1 SGDLS, CDR2 YYNGEE. The V end lost 2 bases, the J end lost 4 bases, and 15 bases lay between the germline ends. As DNA, the CDR3 is TGTGCCAGCAGCGTCGAAACCGGGACATTCTATGGCTACACCTTC. Translated: CASSVETGTFYGYTF.

This chain uses TRBV13 with TRBJ2-5; 7 nucleotides line up with TRBD2. The germline V gene has CDR1 PRHDT and CDR2 FYEKMQ (reference sequence). The CDR3 sequence is 12 residues long. J gave up 5 bases and V 11 bases, and 8 bases lay outside the gene matches. This chain's CDR3 is CAGSQGGETQYF. CDR3 sequence (DNA): TGTGCCGGGTCCCAGGGAGGGGAGACCCAGTACTTC.

This clone was seen a handful of times. The sample holds other DNA sequences that translate to the same CDR3. The CDR3 coding sequence is TGCGCCAGCAGCCAAGACTACGAGCAGTACTTC. It specifies CASSQDYEQYF. The chain uses TRBV4-1 and TRBJ2-7; D ambiguous. Germline CDR1 MGHRA, CDR2 YSYEKL. CDR3 length equals 11 residues. Trimming stripped 0 bases from V and 3 bases from J, with 0 bases between.

The genes are TRBV13 and TRBJ2-1; D might be TRBD1 (5 bases). The CDR3 consists of 15 residues. V dropped 1 base and J dropped 9 bases, with 16 bases sitting between them. Germline-derived CDR1 and CDR2 are PRHDT and FYEKMQ (reference sequence). The CDR3 is CASSLASPLGLEQFF. In nucleotides, the CDR3 is TGTGCCAGCAGCTTAGCCTCTCCGCTGGGGCTTGAGCAGTTCTTC.

The chain is built from TRBV30 and TRBJ1-2; D gene uncertain. Per the germline V gene, CDR1 is GTSNPN and CDR2 is SVGIG (reference sequence). V was clipped by 5 bases and J by 4 bases, with 17 bases between them. The CDR3 is made up of 14 amino acids. The CDR3 DNA is TGTGCCTGGTCGACCCGACCGAACCTCTATGGCTACACCTTC. Amino acid sequence: CAWSTRPNLYGYTF.

The chain joins TRBV7-9 to TRBJ1-5; the D is unclear. Trimming cost V 1 base and J 5 bases, with 9 bases left between them. CDR3 length equals 14 residues. Germline V CDR1 and CDR2: SEHNR, FQNEAQ (reference sequence). The CDR3 sequence is CASSLDGRHQPQHF. In DNA, the CDR3 is TGTGCCAGCAGCTTAGACGGGAGGCATCAGCCCCAGCATTTT.

The genes are TRBV5-1 and TRBJ2-1, with 9 bases aligning to TRBD2. Looked up from germline, CDR1 is SGHRS and CDR2 is YFSETQ. The CDR3 has 15 residues. The ends lost 0 bases at V and 4 bases at J; junction bases unmatched: 2. The CDR3 DNA is TGCGCCAGCAGCTTGGATCTAGCGGGATACAATGAGCAGTTCTTC. It is translated as CASSLDLAGYNEQFF.

CDR3 bases: TGTGCCAGCAGCCCGACCCTAAAAGAGACCCAGTACTTC. It specifies CASSPTLKETQYF. This chain links TRBV11-2 with TRBJ2-5; no firm D call. The V gene's germline CDR1 is SGHAT and CDR2 FQNNGV. The length of the CDR3 is 13 residues. The V end was cut by 5 bases, the J end by 3 bases, with 10 bases between.

The chain is built from TRBV6-5 and TRBJ1-1; the D is unclear. Germline CDR1 and CDR2: MNHEY and SVGAGI. This CDR3 region has 12 residues. Trimming removed 2 bases at V and 8 bases at J, with 9 bases between. In DNA, the CDR3 is TGTGCCAGCAGTTACGGGCGAGGGGAAGCTTTCTTT. Residues: CASSYGRGEAFF.

The J gene is TRBJ2-7, the V gene TRBV18; TRBD2 might be the D (6 bases). Trimming removed 0 bases from V and 2 bases from J, with 11 bases in between. CDR1 KGHSH and CDR2 LQKENI come from the germline V gene. The CDR3 length is 15 residues. For the CDR3, the DNA is TGTGCCAGCTCACCACCGACTAGAAGGGCCTACGAGCAGTACTTC. It codes for CASSPPTRRAYEQYF.

This chain connects TRBV4-3 to TRBJ2-1; tentatively, D is TRBD1 (6 bases). The CDR3 length is 16 residues. With 1 base removed from V and 4 bases from J, the gap between germline ends came to 14 bases. CDR1 LGHNA and CDR2 YSLEER come from the germline V gene. The DNA of the CDR3 is TGCGCCAGCAGCCAAGCCTATCGGACAGCATACAATGAGCAGTTCTTC. This sequence encodes CASSQAYRTAYNEQFF.

This chain connects TRBV9 to TRBJ2-7; weak D call: TRBD2 (6 bases). This CDR3 has 15 residues. Germline CDR1 is SGDLS and CDR2 is YYNGEE. V lost 2 bases, J lost 2 bases, and 14 bases lay in between. The CDR3 is CASSVTGDLTYEQYF. The CDR3 bases are TGTGCCAGCAGCGTTACGGGGGACTTGACCTACGAGCAGTACTTC.

The rearrangement uses TRBV7-2 and TRBJ2-3; the match to TRBD2 covers 9 bases. CDR3 length: 15 amino acids. The V and J ends lost 2 bases and 1 base, in that order; junction bases with no gene match: 1. CDR1 SGHTA and CDR2 FQGNSA come from the germline V gene. The CDR3: CASSLQREGTDTQYF. The CDR3 coding sequence is TGTGCCAGCAGCTTACAGCGGGAGGGCACAGATACGCAGTATTTT.

The gene calls are TRBV19 and TRBJ2-4; no definite D call. Germline V gene lookup returns CDR1 LNHDA and CDR2 SQIVND (reference sequence). V was pared by 5 bases and J by 6 bases, with 14 bases between. The CDR3 sequence is 14 residues long. The DNA of the CDR3 is TGTGCCAGTAGTGTCGGCCAGACGTTAAACATTCAGTACTTC. It codes for CASSVGQTLNIQYF.